This T cell receptor (beta chain) was captured in a study of T-cell memory formation after mild COVID-19. MiXCR, applied by TCRdb to the 5' RACE reads, yields one record per CDR3 protein. The sample contains 35,000 to 50,000 distinct CDR3 sequences, roughly 9.8% of which appear only once. Germline lookup yields CDR1 SGHVS and CDR2 FNYEAQ. The V end lost 5 bases, the J end lost 0 bases, and 15 bases lay between the germline ends. CDR3 length: 16 residues. The table lists this clonotype with many counts. The source of this sequence is an adult woman who had mild COVID-19 (a few samples of this study predate the infection). Cell type and time point are not known. The V call is TRBV7-6, the J call TRBJ2-3; possibly TRBD2 for D (6 bases). Sequenced material: PBMCs or a T cell subset sorted from them (not recorded which). CDR3 DNA sequence: TGTGCCAGCAGCCCCTTTAGCGGAACTAGCACAGATACGCAGTATTTT. Translated: CASSPFSGTSTDTQYF.